This T cell receptor (beta chain) is drawn from a study of blood T cell repertoires in COVID-19. Study-level background: The United States, Italy and Spain were the sources of the acute and convalescent COVID-19 samples. Sources were T cells, B-cell-depleted T cells, or PBMCs; the material itself was cDNA or gDNA.

V was clipped by 0 bases and J by 3 bases; unmatched bases: 0. Germline V lookup: CDR1 SGDLS, CDR2 YYNGEE. This CDR3 spans 14 amino acids. For this clone: Additional DNA sequences in this sample encode the identical CDR3.

The table came from immunoSEQ multiplex PCR; TCRdb's copy has only in-frame clones and leaves some out. The sample includes about 130,000 clones, approximately 84% of them seen just once. Sequenced material: peripheral blood. The chain is built from TRBV9 and TRBJ1-3; 7 bases agree with TRBD1. The sequence was collected from a woman older than 75 with acute or convalescent COVID-19. The chain's CDR3 is CASSVGTGGNTIYF. The CDR3, as DNA: TGTGCCAGCAGCGTAGGGACAGGTGGAAACACCATATATTTT.